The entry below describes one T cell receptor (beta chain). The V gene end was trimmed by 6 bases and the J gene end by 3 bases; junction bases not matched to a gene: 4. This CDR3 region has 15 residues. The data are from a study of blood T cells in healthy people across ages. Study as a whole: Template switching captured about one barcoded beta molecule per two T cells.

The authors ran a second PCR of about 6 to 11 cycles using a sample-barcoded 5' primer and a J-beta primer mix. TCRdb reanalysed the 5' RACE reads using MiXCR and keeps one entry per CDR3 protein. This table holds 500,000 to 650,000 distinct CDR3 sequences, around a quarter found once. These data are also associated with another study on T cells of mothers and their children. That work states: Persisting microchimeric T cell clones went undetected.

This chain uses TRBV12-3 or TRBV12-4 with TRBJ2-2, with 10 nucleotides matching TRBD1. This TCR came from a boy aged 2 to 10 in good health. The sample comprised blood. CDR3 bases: TGTGCCAGCAGAGGGACAGGGGTTTACACCGGGGAGCTGTTTTTT. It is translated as CASRGTGVYTGELFF.